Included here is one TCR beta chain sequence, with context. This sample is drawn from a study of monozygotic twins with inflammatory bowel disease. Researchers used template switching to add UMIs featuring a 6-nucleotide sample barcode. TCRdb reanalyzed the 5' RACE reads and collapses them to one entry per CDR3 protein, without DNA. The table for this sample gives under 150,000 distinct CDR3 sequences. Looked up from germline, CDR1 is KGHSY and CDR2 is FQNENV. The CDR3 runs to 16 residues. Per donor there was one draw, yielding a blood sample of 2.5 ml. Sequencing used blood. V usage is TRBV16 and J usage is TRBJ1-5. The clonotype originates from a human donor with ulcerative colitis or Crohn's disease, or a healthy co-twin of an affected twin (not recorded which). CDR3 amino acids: CASSLSERGGGQPQHF.